This T cell receptor beta chain was identified during a study of blood T cell repertoires in COVID-19. About the research overall: Sites in the United States, Italy and Spain provided acute and convalescent COVID-19 samples. From T cells, B-cell-depleted T cells, or PBMCs came the material, which was cDNA or gDNA.

CDR3 size: 16 residues. Germline V CDR1 and CDR2: LGHDT, YNNKEL (reference sequence). Trimming left V 5 bases short and J 2 bases short, with 17 bases between. In the study's own analysis: Amplified reference gene primers provided the basis for estimating nucleated cell counts. Repertoires were generated with immunoSEQ multiplex PCR, while TCRdb's copy carries only in-frame clones and drops some. From that table come the V and J calls and clone size; the DNA was used to work out D and trimming. The sample includes approximately 250,000 clones, about nine tenths seen only once; the top ten take about 2%.

The clonotype comes from a man under 40 who had recovered from COVID-19. The chain uses TRBV3-1 (or the pseudogene TRBV3-2) and TRBJ2-3; D is possibly TRBD2 (7 bases). The sequenced sample consisted of peripheral blood. CDR3 amino acids: CASSSPRGAVTDTQYF. The CDR3 nucleotides are TGTGCCAGCAGCTCCCCACGGGGGGCGGTCACAGATACGCAGTATTTT.